Below are 8 T cell receptor beta chains sequenced from a single sample in a study of shared clonotypes between healthy human individuals. TCRdb's table, derived via immunoSEQ multiplex PCR, lists solely in-frame clones and lacks some. The sample includes about 2.1 million clones, approximately 94% of them seen just once. The naive CD8 population came from CD45RO-negative cells selected for CCR7, without terminally differentiated effector memory CD45RA+ cells. The sequencing input was naive CD8+ T cells from PBMCs. The receptor source for this set is a man younger than 35 in good health. Some clones in this sample may be carry-over from other donors' samples.

The genes are TRBV2 and TRBJ2-2; D not certain. Germline V gives CDR1 SNHLY, CDR2 FYNNEI. The CDR3 consists of 13 residues. V shed 5 bases and J shed 5 bases, with 9 bases lying between them. CDR3 nucleotides: TGTGCCAGCAGTCCTGGACGTACCGGGGAGCTGTTTTTT. Encoded protein: CASSPGRTGELFF.

CDR3 in DNA: TGCGCCAGCAGCTCGAGCGGGAGGGCCTTTGAGCAGTTCTTC. Its protein is CASSSSGRAFEQFF. This chain joins TRBV5-1 and TRBJ2-1; 10 nucleotides align to TRBD2. Unmatched junction bases numbered 6, after V lost 3 bases and J lost 9 bases. CDR1 is SGHRS and CDR2 is YFSETQ in the germline V gene. CDR3 size: 14 residues. Filled out from reference TRBV5-1 and TRBJ2-1, the complete variable domain reads KAGVTQTPRYLIKTRGQQVTLSCSPISGHRSVSWYQQTPGQGLQFLFEYFSETQRNKGNFPGRFSGRQFSNSRSEMNVSTLELGDSALYLCASSSSGRAFEQFFGPGTRLTVL.

The V and J genes are TRBV5-8 and TRBJ2-5; the match to TRBD1 covers 10 bases. V lost 5 bases, J lost 3 bases, and 4 bases stayed unmatched. The CDR3 sequence is 14 residues long. Germline loops: CDR1 SGHTS, CDR2 YDEGEE. Here the CDR3 reads CASSTGTGEETQYF. Written as DNA, the CDR3 is TGTGCCAGCAGTACTGGGACAGGGGAAGAGACCCAGTACTTC.

The chain employs TRBV27 and TRBJ2-1; D may be TRBD1 (6 bases). The germline V gene encodes CDR1 MNHEY and CDR2 SMNVEV (reference sequence). The CDR3 totals 13 residues. With 6 bases removed from V and 7 bases from J, the gap between germline ends came to 13 bases. The CDR3 DNA follows: TGTGCCAGCAGCCACTCCAGGGGAAATGAGCAGTTCTTC. This sequence encodes CASSHSRGNEQFF.

This chain joins TRBV19 and TRBJ2-2; no firm D call. This CDR3 contains 16 residues. CDR1 is LNHDA and CDR2 is SQIVND in the germline V gene (reference sequence). V lost 2 bases and J 3 bases, leaving 13 bases between the germline ends. The CDR3 here is CASSIIWGRDTGELFF. The CDR3 DNA reads as TGTGCCAGTAGTATAATTTGGGGTCGGGACACCGGGGAGCTGTTTTTT.

Of note for this clone: Other DNA sequences in the sample encode the same CDR3. The CDR3 sequence is CASSYSAGNTEAFF. CDR3 sequence (DNA): TGTGCCAGCAGTTACTCGGCAGGGAACACTGAAGCTTTCTTT. The J gene is TRBJ1-1, the V gene TRBV6-5, with D unclear. From germline, CDR1 is MNHEY and CDR2 SVGAGI. Trimming left V 0 bases short and J 1 base short, with 6 bases between. This CDR3 region has 14 residues.

The chain is built from TRBV19 and TRBJ2-3; 7 positions match TRBD1. The junction had 19 bases not matched to a gene; V was cut back by 3 bases and J by 10 bases. CDR1 and CDR2 (germline): LNHDA, SQIVND (reference sequence). There are 17 residues in the CDR3. CDR3 residues: CASSMATRTGPIAAQYF. As DNA, the CDR3 is TGTGCCAGTAGTATGGCGACGAGGACAGGTCCTATAGCAGCGCAGTATTTT.

The chain couples TRBV7-2 to TRBJ2-2; possible D gene TRBD2, 6 bases. Trimming shortened V by 1 base and J by 5 bases, and 17 bases separated the two germline ends. The germline CDR1 and CDR2 sequences are SGHTA and FQGNSA. CDR3 length: 17 residues. CDR3: CASSLDIYDSGTGELFF. The CDR3 DNA reads TGTGCCAGCAGCTTAGATATCTATGATAGCGGAACCGGGGAGCTGTTTTTT. The variable domain in full, completed from reference TRBV7-2 and TRBJ2-2, reads GAGVSQSPSNKVTEKGKDVELRCDPISGHTALYWYRQSLGQGLEFLIYFQGNSAPDKSGLPSDRFSAERTGGSVSTLTIQRTQQEDSAVYLCASSLDIYDSGTGELFFGEGSRLTVL.